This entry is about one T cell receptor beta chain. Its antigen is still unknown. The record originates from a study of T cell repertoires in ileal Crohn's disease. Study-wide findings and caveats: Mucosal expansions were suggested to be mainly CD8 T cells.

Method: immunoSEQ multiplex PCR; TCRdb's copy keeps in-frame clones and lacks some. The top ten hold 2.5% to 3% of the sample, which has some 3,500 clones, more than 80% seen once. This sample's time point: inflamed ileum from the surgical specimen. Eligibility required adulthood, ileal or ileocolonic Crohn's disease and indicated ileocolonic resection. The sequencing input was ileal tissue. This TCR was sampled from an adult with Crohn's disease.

The CDR3 coding sequence is TGTGCCAGCAGCCCCGACTTGGCGGGTAATCAGCCCCAGCATTTT. Translated, it gives CASSPDLAGNQPQHF. This chain joins TRBV7-9 and TRBJ1-5; D gene ambiguous. Germline CDR1 reads SEHNR; CDR2 reads FQNEAQ (reference sequence). With 5 bases removed from V and 4 bases from J, the gap between germline ends came to 15 bases. The CDR3 has 15 residues.